The 29 T cell receptor beta chains reported below all come from one sample, sequenced in a study of CD8 T cells in Susac syndrome. Reverse transcription of about 0.5 to 1 ug RNA was carried out with random hexamers. TCRdb re-derived calls from the immunoSEQ multiplex PCR reads in MiXCR, one entry per CDR3 protein. The table shows 150,000 to 200,000 distinct CDR3 sequences, with about 96% occurring only once. Input material: CD4+ T cells from PBMCs. The receptors here all came from a human donor with Susac syndrome.

The chain couples TRBV2 to TRBJ2-3; D is undetermined. Trimming pared 4 bases from V and 2 bases from J, leaving 1 base between. CDR3 length: 11 amino acids. The germline V gene has CDR1 SNHLY and CDR2 FYNNEI. CDR3: CASSATDTQYF. As DNA, the CDR3 is TGTGCCAGCAGTGCCACAGATACGCAGTATTTT.

This clonotype appeared once. The chain carries TRBV6-5 and TRBJ1-1; TRBD1 agrees at 9 bases. The CDR3 totals 15 residues. V lost 6 bases and J lost 4; bases outside the gene matches: 9. CDR1 and CDR2 from the germline V gene are MNHEY and SVGAGI. The CDR3: CASSRQTGGGTEAFF. CDR3 in DNA: TGTGCCAGCAGCCGCCAGACAGGGGGTGGCACTGAAGCTTTCTTT.

The gene calls are TRBV11-2 and TRBJ1-1, with D tentatively TRBD1 (5 bases). V was shortened by 1 base and J by 3 bases, with 12 bases between the two germline ends. Germline loops: CDR1 SGHAT, CDR2 FQNNGV. CDR3 length: 15 amino acids. CDR3 region: CASSLGQGRDTEAFF. CDR3 in DNA: TGTGCCAGCAGCTTAGGTCAGGGACGGGACACTGAAGCTTTCTTT. The full variable domain, rest sourced from reference TRBV11-2 and TRBJ1-1, is EAGVAQSPRYKIIEKRQSVAFWCNPISGHATLYWYQQILGQGPKLLIQFQNNGVVDDSQLPKDRFSAERLKGVDSTLKIQPAKLEDSAVYLCASSLGQGRDTEAFFGQGTRLTVV.

V usage is TRBV5-1 and J usage is TRBJ2-5, with a tentative D call TRBD2 (5 bases). The V end was cut by 0 bases, the J end by 5 bases, with 14 bases between. Germline V gene data show CDR1 as SGHRS and CDR2 as YFSETQ. There are 15 residues in the CDR3. Here the CDR3 DNA reads TGCGCCAGCAGCTTGGATGTCCCCCGAGGGGAGACCCAGTACTTC. It codes for CASSLDVPRGETQYF.

The CDR3 nucleotides are TGTGCCTGGAAGAGGGATACTAGCACAGATACGCAGTATTTT. This gives the protein CAWKRDTSTDTQYF. The rearrangement joins TRBV30 to TRBJ2-3; a weak D match, TRBD2 (5 bases). The germline V gene has CDR1 GTSNPN and CDR2 SVGIG (reference sequence). The CDR3 is made up of 14 amino acids. Trimming removed 4 bases at V and 0 bases at J, with 11 bases between.

The V gene is TRBV18, the J gene TRBJ2-7; D is possibly TRBD2 (6 bases). V gave up 3 bases and J gave up 6 bases, with 15 bases separating them. The CDR3 totals 14 residues. In germline, CDR1 is KGHSH, CDR2 LQKENI. The chain's CDR3 is CASSPTAGFGEQYF. CDR3 sequence (DNA): TGTGCCAGCTCACCCACGGCGGGGTTCGGCGAGCAGTACTTC.

The V gene is TRBV20-1, the J gene TRBJ2-4; the D is unclear. The CDR3 covers 10 residues. Germline CDR1 DFQATT, CDR2 SNEGSKA (reference sequence). The ends were cut back, 4 bases at V and 7 bases at J, with 5 bases in the middle. The chain's CDR3 is CSATQNIQYF. DNA for the CDR3: TGCAGTGCTACCCAGAACATTCAGTACTTC.

This clonotype was observed a single time. The chain joins TRBV18 to TRBJ2-7; 8 nucleotides align to TRBD1. The CDR3 totals 13 residues. Germline CDR1 and CDR2: KGHSH and LQKENI. V gave up 3 bases and J gave up 5 bases; unmatched junction bases: 3. The CDR3: CASSPTQGDEQYF. CDR3 coding DNA: TGTGCCAGCTCACCTACACAGGGGGACGAGCAGTACTTC.

The chain links TRBV19 to TRBJ1-5, with D possibly being TRBD1 (5 bases). Germline V gene lookup returns CDR1 LNHDA and CDR2 SQIVND (reference sequence). This CDR3 spans 11 amino acids. Trimming removed 8 bases at V and 11 bases at J, with 13 bases between. The CDR3 loop reads CASSAGDAQHF. The CDR3 DNA reads as TGTGCCAGTTCTGCGGGGGATGCCCAGCATTTT.

V and J are TRBV2 and TRBJ2-1, with 9 bases matching TRBD1. The germline CDR1 and CDR2 sequences are SNHLY and FYNNEI. CDR3 size: 15 residues. The V segment lost 7 bases and the J segment 2 bases; nucleotides outside the gene matches: 6. The CDR3 DNA reads as TGTGCCAGCACCGTCGACAGGGGGACCTACAATGAGCAGTTCTTC. Protein product: CASTVDRGTYNEQFF. Full variable domain (outside the CDR3, taken from reference TRBV2 and TRBJ2-1): EPEVTQTPSHQVTQMGQEVILRCVPISNHLYFYWYRQILGQKVEFLVSFYNNEISEKSEIFDDQFSVERPDGSNFTLKIRSTKLEDSAMYFCASTVDRGTYNEQFFGPGTRLTVL.

The V call is TRBV29-1, the J call TRBJ1-5; TRBD1 matches 10 bases. CDR1 is SQVTM and CDR2 is ANQGSEA in the germline V gene. The CDR3 is made up of 15 amino acids. The V segment lost 5 bases and the J segment 5 bases; nucleotides outside the gene matches: 9. The CDR3 DNA sequence: TGCAGCGTTCTCAGCGGGACAGGGGTTGATCAGCCCCAGCATTTT. Protein sequence: CSVLSGTGVDQPQHF.

The rearrangement joins TRBV28 to TRBJ1-2; D is perhaps TRBD1 (5 bases). Germline V gene sequence: CDR1 MDHEN, CDR2 SYDVKM. There are 12 residues in the CDR3. In nucleotides, the CDR3 is TGTGTTGCAGCGTCGCAGGGCCATGGCTACACCTTC. Translated, it gives CVAASQGHGYTF.

The chain joins TRBV27 to TRBJ1-5; TRBD1 aligns across 7 bases. Germline lookup yields CDR1 MNHEY and CDR2 SMNVEV (reference sequence). The ends lost 0 bases at V and 6 bases at J; junction bases unmatched: 5. The CDR3 loop spans 15 amino acids. The CDR3 sequence is CASSLSGGRTQPQHF. The CDR3 DNA reads as TGTGCCAGCAGTTTATCAGGGGGCAGGACTCAGCCCCAGCATTTT.

This rearrangement joins TRBV20-1 to TRBJ2-7; 7 nucleotides align to TRBD1. Germline-derived CDR1 and CDR2 are DFQATT and SNEGSKA (reference sequence). The V and J ends lost 7 bases and 5 bases, in that order; junction bases with no gene match: 11. CDR3 length: 13 residues. Here the CDR3 reads CSGVGDRDHEQYV. In DNA form, the CDR3 reads TGCAGTGGGGTCGGTGACAGGGACCACGAGCAGTACGTC.

The rearrangement joins TRBV3-1 to TRBJ2-4; 8 nucleotides align to TRBD2. The junction had 11 bases not matched to a gene; V was cut back by 0 bases and J by 7 bases. Per the germline V gene, CDR1 is LGHDT and CDR2 is YNNKEL (reference sequence). This CDR3 region has 17 residues. CDR3 loop: CASSQDFSPLAGNIQYF. For the CDR3, the DNA is TGTGCCAGCAGCCAAGATTTCTCCCCCCTAGCGGGTAACATTCAGTACTTC.

The CDR3 DNA sequence: TGTGCCAGCAGCGAGAGGACAGGGGATTCACCCCTCCACTTT. It codes for CASSERTGDSPLHF. The gene calls are TRBV9 and TRBJ1-6; 9 bases map to TRBD1. Losses at the gene ends were 3 bases for V and 8 bases for J; bases not matched to a gene: 3. The CDR3 is 14 amino acids. Germline V gene data show CDR1 as SGDLS and CDR2 as YYNGEE.

The table lists this clonotype with a count of one. The J gene is TRBJ2-5, the V gene TRBV18; TRBD1 matches at 7 bases. J lost 0 bases, V lost 4 bases, and 11 bases had no gene match. This CDR3 contains 17 residues. Per germline, CDR1 KGHSH and CDR2 LQKENI. This CDR3 reads CASSRGFVDRDQETQYF. The CDR3 coding sequence is TGTGCCAGCTCACGAGGCTTCGTCGACAGGGACCAAGAGACCCAGTACTTC. Looking up the rest from reference TRBV18 and TRBJ2-5 gives the full variable domain: NAGVMQNPRHLVRRRGQEARLRCSPMKGHSHVYWYRQLPEEGLKFMVYLQKENIIDESGMPKERFSAEFPKEGPSILRIQQVVRGDSAAYFCASSRGFVDRDQETQYFGPGTRLLVL.

The rearrangement joins TRBV28 to TRBJ2-2, with TRBD1 matching 10 bases. This CDR3 region has 16 residues. In germline, CDR1 is MDHEN, CDR2 SYDVKM. V shed 5 bases and J 4 bases; nucleotides not matched to a gene: 7. The CDR3 sequence is CASSIAGTGVTGELFF. The CDR3 DNA sequence: TGTGCCAGCAGTATTGCCGGGACAGGGGTCACCGGGGAGCTGTTTTTT.

The chain recombines TRBV30 with TRBJ2-7; maybe TRBD1 (5 bases). CDR1 and CDR2 from the germline V gene are GTSNPN and SVGIG (reference sequence). The CDR3 runs 14 residues. Trimming took off 0 bases at V and 4 bases at J, with 13 bases between the two ends. DNA of the CDR3: TGTGCCTGGAGTGTACTGCAAGGGGTATACGAGCAGTACTTC. It yields the protein CAWSVLQGVYEQYF.

The genes are TRBV6-2 or TRBV6-3 and TRBJ2-2, with D tentatively TRBD2 (5 bases). The CDR3 spans 14 residues. In germline, CDR1 is MNHEY, CDR2 SVGEGT. V lost 4 bases and J lost 1, with 7 bases in between. The CDR3 spells CASSSTMNTGELFF. CDR3 nucleotides: TGTGCCAGCAGTTCGACTATGAACACCGGGGAGCTGTTTTTT.

This sequence joins TRBV7-9 and TRBJ2-7, with 11 positions matching TRBD2. Germline trimming cut 5 bases from V and 6 bases from J; bases unmatched to any gene: 18. This CDR3 contains 18 residues. Germline loops: CDR1 SEHNR, CDR2 FQNEAQ (reference sequence). CDR3 sequence: CASSPTLAGEPREGEQYF. The CDR3 nucleotides are TGTGCCAGCAGCCCGACACTAGCGGGAGAGCCGCGGGAAGGCGAGCAGTACTTC.

The chain employs TRBV27 and TRBJ1-2, with TRBD1 matching over 12 bases. From germline, CDR1 is MNHEY and CDR2 SMNVEV (reference sequence). V dropped 3 bases and J dropped 8; count of bases not matched to a gene: 10. This CDR3 has 16 amino acids. The CDR3 protein is CASSFTGGQGAHGYTF. In nucleotides, the CDR3 is TGTGCCAGCAGTTTTACCGGGGGACAGGGGGCGCACGGCTACACCTTC.

V is TRBV7-2 and J is TRBJ2-7, with 7 bases that match TRBD1. Trimming took 5 bases from V and 4 from J; bases not matched to a gene: 5. The CDR3 sequence is 13 residues long. Per germline, CDR1 SGHTA and CDR2 FQGNSA. The CDR3 coding sequence is TGTGCCAGCAGCCCATGGACAGGTTACGAGCAGTACTTC. It yields the protein CASSPWTGYEQYF.

The gene calls are TRBV6-5 and TRBJ1-5; D might be TRBD1 (6 bases). CDR1 and CDR2 (germline): MNHEY, SVGAGI. Trimming removed 6 bases at V and 7 bases at J, with 13 bases between. This CDR3 has 13 amino acids. CDR3 amino acids: CASRGPGVQPQHF. The CDR3 nucleotides read TGTGCCAGCAGAGGTCCAGGGGTCCAGCCCCAGCATTTT.

In this sample, this clonotype turned up once. The V gene is TRBV29-1, the J gene TRBJ2-5, with D possibly being TRBD2 (7 bases). CDR1 SQVTM and CDR2 ANQGSEA come from the germline V gene. V was clipped by 0 bases and J by 7 bases, with 15 bases between them. The length of the CDR3 is 14 residues. CDR3: CSVEDGYREGTQYF. Here the CDR3 DNA reads TGCAGCGTTGAAGATGGTTACAGGGAGGGGACCCAGTACTTC.

This clonotype was recorded once. The chain links TRBV29-1 to TRBJ1-5, with D possibly being TRBD1 (6 bases). The CDR3 totals 12 residues. The germline V gene has CDR1 SQVTM and CDR2 ANQGSEA. V shed 7 bases and J shed 7 bases, with 14 bases lying between them. Here the CDR3 reads CSAQGSGQPQHF. CDR3 DNA sequence: TGCAGCGCCCAGGGGTCGGGACAGCCCCAGCATTTT. Full variable domain (missing parts from reference TRBV29-1 and TRBJ1-5): SAVISQKPSRDICQRGTSLTIQCQVDSQVTMMFWYRQQPGQSLTLIATANQGSEATYESGFVIDKFPISRPNLTFSTLTVSNMSPEDSSIYLCSAQGSGQPQHFGDGTRLSIL.

The chain recombines TRBV5-1 with TRBJ2-5; no reliable D call. The length of the CDR3 is 12 residues. Germline V gene data show CDR1 as SGHRS and CDR2 as YFSETQ. The V end was cut by 5 bases, the J end by 1 base, with 6 bases between. The CDR3 loop is CASRQVQETQYF. DNA for the CDR3: TGCGCCAGCAGGCAGGTCCAAGAGACCCAGTACTTC.

The chain recombines TRBV21-1 with TRBJ2-7. TRBV21-1 is a pseudogene. This CDR3 comprises 11 residues. CDR3 protein: CASKANYEQYV. The CDR3 nucleotides read TGTGCCAGCAAGGCGAACTACGAGCAGTACGTC.

The CDR3 loop reads CASSPTNSNQPQHF. The DNA for the CDR3 is TGTGCCAGCTCACCAACCAATAGCAATCAGCCCCAGCATTTT. V is TRBV18 and J is TRBJ1-5; no firm D call. The V end was cut by 2 bases, the J end by 0 bases, with 5 bases between. CDR3 length: 14 amino acids. Germline assignment: CDR1 KGHSH and CDR2 LQKENI.